This TCR beta chain was captured by sequencing in a study of blood T cell repertoires in COVID-19 (dated by TCRdb to 2020 to 2021). A note on the overall study: Samples covering the acute and convalescent phases of COVID-19 were provided by collaborators in the United States, Italy and Spain. Where available, HLA class I and class II types were obtained from metadata supplied by the sample provider rather than from assay-based typing. The repertoires were made available in a free public database intended to serve as a resource for research on the immune response to SARS-CoV-2. The dataset comprised deeply sampled blood TCRbeta repertoires from subjects exposed to, actively infected with, or recovered from COVID-19. A de-identified subject ID, COVID-19 status, age in years and sex were almost always included in the sample metadata. Samples were obtained from the ongoing ImmuneRACE study (first 160 participants) and from over 1,000 subjects provided by 6 global collaborators. The material from the prospective study consisted of cDNA or gDNA derived from T cells, B-cell-depleted T cells, or PBMCs.

A distance of 14 bases separates the germline ends of V and J, which lose 1 base and 1 base respectively. CDR1 and CDR2, looked up from the germline V gene, are SGHAT and FQNNGV. Including the terminal cysteine and phenylalanine, the CDR3 comprises 16 residues. The only DNA kept is the CDR3, 48 bases in frame from the first base. TCRbeta CDR3 regions were amplified from genomic DNA by means of the immunoSEQ Assay, a bias-controlled multiplex PCR. The original pipeline was this. The number of nucleated cells in each sample was estimated by amplification of reference gene primers within the assay. To quantify the absolute abundance of each unique TCRbeta CDR3 rearrangement, sequence reads were collapsed and filtered. Productive Simpson clonality was computed per sample as the square root of Simpson's diversity index over productive rearrangements. What TCRdb holds here is the immuneACCESS table cut down to in-frame rearrangements. Part of the clones is not present; checked against another copy, under half of the missing clones reflect an unresolved V gene, and the others are unexplained. V and J calls and clone size are given by that table; D and trimming were obtained from the DNA. In all, the sample holds approximately 260,000 clones, and approximately 84% of those were seen once. The top ten clones comprise roughly 8.6% of the sample.

In its sample, this clone was seen a few times. The target of this receptor is not known. No much larger clone exists at a distance of one base, and base qualities are not known. The collaborating institutions used their own protocols to collect whole blood in K2EDTA tubes. Collaborator samples were shipped for TCRbeta analysis as frozen whole blood, isolated PBMCs, or DNA extracted from either sample type. Study-level results and caveats: How much clinical and demographic metadata was included differed by source and by participant, and the metadata was provided uncurated.

The V gene is TRBV11-2 and the J gene is TRBJ2-7; TRBD2 is possibly the D segment (7 matching bases). Sequenced sample: peripheral blood. The origin of this receptor is a human donor in a cohort sampled during active COVID-19. DNA sequence: TGTGCCAGCAGCTTAGGTGGGGGGGCGAGGTCCTACGAGCAGTACTTC. Protein translation: CASSLGGGARSYEQYF.